The table lists the clone carrying this T cell receptor beta chain with many counts. TCRdb processed the 5' RACE reads anew with MiXCR; each CDR3 protein has one entry. The sample holds hundreds of thousands of distinct CDR3 sequences, 6% to 6.5% seen once. The data stem from a study of identical twins. Per germline, CDR1 MGHDK and CDR2 SYGVNS. V was cut by 7 bases and J by 0 bases, with 1 base left in between. CDR3 length: 11 amino acids. The receptor was derived from a man between 18 and 35 years old in good health. V usage is TRBV25-1 and J usage is TRBJ1-3; no clear D gene. Source material: naive T cells sorted from blood. The CDR3 region is CASNSGNTIYF. CDR3 DNA: TGTGCCAGCAACTCTGGAAACACCATATATTTT.